The TCR beta chain under discussion was sequenced for a study of blood T cells in healthy people across ages. There were healthy Caucasian individuals from Russia, aged roughly 6 to 100, serving as donors. Extractions gave at least 5 micrograms of total RNA per sample. Findings of the study overall: Changes seen in expanded clonotypes were possibly confounded by donor CMV status left unknown. Investigators treated diversity estimates from one million T cells as underestimates.

For the second PCR, which ran for roughly 7 to 11 cycles, a sample-barcoded 5' primer and a J-beta primer mix were used. TCRdb independently ran MiXCR on the 5' RACE reads; one entry per CDR3 protein. The sample records roughly 800,000 distinct CDR3 sequences, 58% being singletons. Note on this clonotype: Its antigen is not known.

Germline V gene data show CDR1 as LGHDT and CDR2 as YNNKEL (reference sequence). The CDR3 consists of 13 residues. The V end was cut by 1 base, the J end by 3 bases, with 6 bases between. This TCR derives from a man between 25 and 39 years old in good health. Material for sequencing was blood. This rearrangement joins TRBV3-1 to TRBJ2-5; D gene uncertain. CDR3 region: CASSQAGEETQYF. Written as DNA, the CDR3 is TGTGCCAGCAGCCAAGCTGGTGAAGAGACCCAGTACTTC.